A selection of T cell receptor beta chains follows, all from one sample in a study of identical twins. A single record per CDR3 protein comes from TCRdb applying MiXCR to the 5' RACE reads. The sample has fewer than 500,000 distinct CDR3 sequences, roughly a quarter seen once. The data also belong to a second study, concerning T cells expressing NK-cell markers.

Sequenced sample: CD4+ T cells sorted from blood. The receptors derive from a woman younger than 35 in good health. Each CDR3 is given with its conserved first and last residue. The order of the fields is D gene, V gene, J gene, clone size, CDR3 protein, CDR3 DNA. A D gene is named only where the DNA matches it firmly. Expanded clones are given a class, and other clones once, few, many or no size at all.

TRBD1	TRBV20-1	TRBJ2-3	.	CSAGGGSADTQYF	TGCAGTGCAGGGGGCGGGTCAGCAGATACGCAGTATTTT
TRBD2	TRBV20-1	TRBJ2-5	few	CSAREVGGAGTQYF	TGCAGTGCCAGGGAGGTCGGGGGGGCAGGGACCCAGTACTTC
TRBD1	TRBV19	TRBJ1-1	few	CASRIFTGTVNTEAFF	TGTGCCAGTAGGATATTTACCGGGACAGTGAACACTGAAGCTTTCTTT
.	TRBV5-1	TRBJ2-7	few	CASSLGKALNYEQYF	TGCGCCAGCAGCTTGGGGAAGGCCCTAAACTACGAGCAGTACTTC
.	TRBV20-1	TRBJ1-4	few	CSAPGPLNNEKLFF	TGCAGTGCTCCCGGACCGCTCAATAATGAAAAACTGTTTTTT
.	TRBV5-1	TRBJ2-2	few	CASSPQGGIGGELFF	TGCGCCAGCAGCCCCCAGGGGGGTATTGGCGGGGAGCTGTTTTTT
TRBD1	TRBV2	TRBJ1-1	.	CASSERDRDLTAFF	TGTGCCAGCAGTGAACGGGACAGGGATTTAACGGCTTTCTTT
TRBD2	TRBV6-5	TRBJ2-3	few	CASSYGLAGSDTQYF	TGTGCCAGCAGTTACGGGCTAGCGGGCTCAGATACGCAGTATTTT
.	TRBV20-1	TRBJ1-3	few	CSAGRGGNTIYF	TGCAGTGCTGGCAGAGGGGGAAACACCATATATTTT
TRBD1	TRBV5-1	TRBJ1-1	.	CASSPWDSLLMNTEAFF	TGCGCCAGCAGCCCGTGGGACAGCCTATTGATGAACACTGAAGCTTTCTTT
TRBD2	TRBV30	TRBJ2-3	.	CAWSKKRDSTDTQYF	TGTGCCTGGAGTAAGAAGCGGGATAGCACAGATACGCAGTATTTT
.	TRBV11-2	TRBJ2-6	.	CASRHLTGANVLTF	TGTGCCAGCAGACATCTGACAGGGGCCAACGTCCTGACTTTC
.	TRBV20-1	TRBJ2-5	few	CSAQADGETQYF	TGCAGTGCTCAGGCCGACGGGGAGACCCAGTACTTC
TRBD2	TRBV4-3	TRBJ2-1	few	CASSQLAGPNNEQFF	TGCGCCAGCAGCCAACTAGCGGGACCTAACAATGAGCAGTTCTTC
.	TRBV7-9	TRBJ2-1	few	CASTLRGGPYNEQFF	TGTGCCAGCACCCTGAGGGGCGGGCCCTATAATGAGCAGTTCTTC
.	TRBV20-1	TRBJ1-3	few	CSASYRSSGNTIYF	TGCAGTGCTAGTTACAGAAGCTCTGGAAACACCATATATTTT
.	TRBV7-8	TRBJ1-4	.	CASSSGRINEKLFF	TGTGCCAGCAGCTCCGGACGGATTAATGAAAAACTGTTTTTT
.	TRBV28	TRBJ2-5	.	CASGASQYF	TGTGCCAGCGGGGCCTCCCAGTACTTC
.	TRBV10-3	TRBJ2-3	few	CAMLPSTDTQYF	TGTGCCATGCTCCCCAGCACAGATACGCAGTATTTT
.	TRBV3-1	TRBJ2-7	.	CASSPPRGPYEQYF	TGTGCCAGCAGCCCGCCGCGGGGCCCCTACGAGCAGTACTTC
.	TRBV12-3/TRBV12-4	TRBJ2-1	.	CASRIGPYNEQFF	TGTGCCAGCAGGATCGGGCCCTACAATGAGCAGTTCTTC
TRBD2	TRBV12-3/TRBV12-4	TRBJ2-7	.	CASRLAGGPREQYF	TGTGCCAGCAGGCTAGCGGGAGGGCCGAGGGAGCAGTACTTC
.	TRBV12-3/TRBV12-4	TRBJ1-2	.	CASSFQPANYGYTF	TGTGCCAGCAGTTTTCAGCCAGCTAACTATGGCTACACCTTC
.	TRBV7-7	TRBJ2-7	.	CASSFGGSYEQYF	TGTGCCAGCAGCTTTGGGGGTTCCTACGAGCAGTACTTC
TRBD2	TRBV7-2	TRBJ2-3	few	CASSLSSGRIDTQYF	TGTGCCAGCAGCTTATCTAGCGGGAGGATAGATACGCAGTATTTT
.	TRBV20-1	TRBJ2-3	.	CSASRTGLTDTQYF	TGCAGTGCTTCCCGGACGGGCCTCACAGATACGCAGTATTTT
.	TRBV9	TRBJ2-5	.	CASSVASYQETQYF	TGTGCCAGCAGCGTAGCTTCGTACCAAGAGACCCAGTACTTC